These T cell receptor beta chains were read from a single sample in a study of blood T cell repertoires in COVID-19. TCRdb's copy holds only in-frame clones and misses some; the assay was immunoSEQ multiplex PCR. The repertoire has about 220,000 clones, about 90% of them found once; the top ten carry roughly 16%. Sequenced material: PBMCs or T cells enriched from blood (not recorded which). The source is a young man who had been exposed to COVID-19. Each CDR3 is given with its conserved first and last residue. The order of the fields is J gene, V gene, clone size, D gene, CDR3 DNA, CDR3 protein. A D gene is named only where the DNA matches it firmly. Only part of the rows carry a size: once, few, many, or a class if the clone is expanded.

TRBJ1-5 TRBV4-2 once NA TGTGCCAGCAGCCAGGCCCTCCAGGGCTTGGCGCCCCAGCATTTT CASSQALQGLAPQHF
TRBJ2-3 TRBV6-1 NA NA TGTGCCAGCAGTGAAGTACGTCCTATGAGGGCAGATACGCAGTATTTT CASSEVRPMRADTQYF
TRBJ1-1 TRBV7-9 NA NA TGTGCCAGCAGGACCCAGGGGACTGAAGCTTTCTTT CASRTQGTEAFF
TRBJ2-5 TRBV4-2 NA TRBD2 TGTGCCAGCAGCCGAGAGCGGGGGAAAGAGACCCAGTACTTC CASSRERGKETQYF
TRBJ1-1 TRBV27 NA TRBD1 TGTGCCAGCAGTTTAGGAAGCGACAGGGACAATTTCTTT CASSLGSDRDNFF
TRBJ2-3 TRBV11-1 once TRBD1 TGTGCCAGCAGCTTAGAGGGGGACAGGAGTACAGATACGCAGTATTTT CASSLEGDRSTDTQYF
TRBJ2-7 TRBV28 NA TRBD2 TGTGCCAGCAGCTCCCAGGGAGGGTCCTACGAGCAGTACTTC CASSSQGGSYEQYF
TRBJ1-2 TRBV13 NA TRBD1 TGTGCCAGCAGCCCATCAGACAGGGCCCTCTATGGCTACACCTTC CASSPSDRALYGYTF
TRBJ1-1 TRBV7-9 NA NA TGTGCCAGCAGTCCTAGGTTAGGGAACACTGAAGCTTTCTTT CASSPRLGNTEAFF
TRBJ1-6 TRBV29-1 NA NA TGCAGCGTGCAGTCACAGGGAGATTCACCCCTCCACTTT CSVQSQGDSPLHF
TRBJ1-6 TRBV18 once NA TGTGCCAGCTCACCAATGGGCGTGGATAATTCACCCCTCCACTTT CASSPMGVDNSPLHF
TRBJ1-1 TRBV12-3/TRBV12-4 few NA TGTGCCAGCAGTTTAACCCGGGGCACTGAAGCTTTCTTT CASSLTRGTEAFF
TRBJ1-2 TRBV9 NA TRBD1 TGTGCCAGCAGCGTCACAGCAGGGGGCCCTAACTATGGCTACACCTTC CASSVTAGGPNYGYTF
TRBJ1-3 TRBV27 once NA TGTGCCAGCAGGGCGGCAGGGGATGCTGGAAACACCATATATTTT CASRAAGDAGNTIYF
TRBJ2-7 TRBV6-1 NA NA TGTGCCAGCAGTGAAGAAGAGGTGCTGGGGCAGTACTTC CASSEEEVLGQYF
TRBJ1-2 TRBV5-3 once TRBD1 TGTGCCAGAAGCCACCTATGGGACAGGGAGAGGAGCTATGGCTACACCTTC CARSHLWDRERSYGYTF